This TCR beta chain was observed in a study of cytomegalovirus exposure and HLA in healthy donors. Regarding the study as a whole: According to the study, roughly 160 TCR beta chains were cytomegalovirus-associated. Most TCR sequences were rare, but some public TCRs occurred in many donors. The classifier, whose performance was assessed in both the original and validation cohorts, reportedly diagnosed cytomegalovirus status with high specificity and sensitivity.

Profiled with immunoSEQ multiplex PCR; TCRdb holds only in-frame clones, not every one. Of around 160,000 clones in the sample, around 90% were seen once. Per germline, CDR1 LNHNV and CDR2 YYDKDF (reference sequence). The V end was cut by 4 bases, the J end by 4 bases, with 14 bases between. The CDR3 length is 15 residues. A note on this clone: Its antigen is unidentified.

The rearrangement uses TRBV15 and TRBJ1-5, with D perhaps matching TRBD1 (6 bases). Sequencing input: PBMCs. The TCR sequence derives from a young man in good health and CMV-seronegative. CDR3 nucleotide sequence: TGTGCCACCAGCACCGAAATTCAGGGGAATCAGCCCCAGCATTTT. It is translated as CATSTEIQGNQPQHF.